Shown below are 27 T cell receptor beta chains from a single sample sequenced in a study of vaccination and CD4 T cells after COVID-19. These receptors are not linked to any known antigen. Researchers used the Oncomine TCR Beta short-read assay to sequence DNA from cultured CD4+ T cells. TCRdb used MiXCR to reprocess the PCR reads, holding one entry per CDR3 protein. The sample includes 13,000 to 15,000 distinct CDR3 sequences, about 30% of them seen just once. Treatment of the sample: approximately 9-day PBMC culture with coronavirus spike peptide pools or control peptides (ViraFEST assay). This sample comprised CD4+ T cells from blood, cultured in vitro, obtained after SARS-CoV-2 vaccination. Receptors were obtained from a human donor who had recovered from COVID-19.

Note on this clonotype: One end of the junction does not line up with germline, which may come from a read error. The rearrangement uses TRBV19 and TRBJ2-7; tentatively, D is TRBD1 (5 bases). The CDR3 covers 15 residues. Germline assignment: CDR1 LNHDA and CDR2 SQIVND (reference sequence). CDR3 residues: CASSIGGASSYGQYF. In nucleotides, the CDR3 is TGTGCCAGTAGTATAGGGGGCGCCTCCTCCTACGGGCAGTACTTC.

This clonotype was seen more than once but under ten times. The V and J genes are TRBV10-1 and TRBJ1-2; TRBD1 matches 7 bases. This CDR3 comprises 13 residues. Trimming took 4 bases from V and 3 from J; bases not matched to a gene: 2. Germline V gene sequence: CDR1 WNHNN, CDR2 SYGVQD (reference sequence). The CDR3 is CASSADRDYGYTF. The CDR3 nucleotides read TGCGCCAGCAGTGCAGACAGGGACTATGGCTACACCTTC.

The chain links TRBV10-3 to TRBJ1-5, with D perhaps TRBD1 (6 bases). CDR3 length: 13 amino acids. The germline V and J ends were trimmed by 6 bases and 8 bases, with 14 bases remaining between them. CDR1 is ENHRY, CDR2 SYGVKD, per germline. The CDR3 DNA follows: TGTGCCATCAGGAACAGGGACTGGGAGCCCCAGCATTTT. Protein product: CAIRNRDWEPQHF.

The table lists this clonotype with a few counts. V is TRBV20-1 and J is TRBJ2-7, with TRBD2 matching 14 bases. Looked up from germline, CDR1 is DFQATT and CDR2 is SNEGSKA (reference sequence). The CDR3 length is 17 residues. The CDR3 coding sequence is TGCAGCCCCGTCGACCCTTCGCGACTAGCGGGAGGGCACGAGCAGTACTTC. The encoded protein is CSPVDPSRLAGGHEQYF.

In its sample, this clonotype was seen a few times. The chain couples TRBV20-1 to TRBJ2-7; 16 bases agree with TRBD2. V gave up 4 bases and J gave up 1 base; unmatched junction bases: 4. The germline gives CDR1 DFQATT, CDR2 SNEGSKA (reference sequence). CDR3 length: 16 residues. CDR3 DNA sequence: TGCAGTGCTATAGGGACTAGCGGGAGGGAATCCTACGAGCAGTACTTC. Its protein product is CSAIGTSGRESYEQYF.

The chain has TRBV6-1 and TRBJ2-7, with 9 bases lining up with TRBD2. With V trimmed by 8 bases and J by 0 bases, 2 bases remained unmatched. Germline lookup yields CDR1 MNHNS and CDR2 SASEGT. The CDR3 runs to 13 residues. The DNA of the CDR3 is TGTGCCAGCCAACTAGCGGGCTCCTACGAGCAGTACTTC. Amino acids: CASQLAGSYEQYF.

By share of the sample, this clonotype is medium-sized. V is TRBV20-1 and J is TRBJ1-5; D perhaps matches TRBD1 (5 bases). The CDR3 is 14 residues long. The germline V gene has CDR1 DFQATT and CDR2 SNEGSKA (reference sequence). Deletions cut 0 bases from V and 7 bases from J, with 13 bases between. The CDR3 DNA sequence: TGCAGTGCTAGAGATCAGGCAGGGAGCCAGCCCCAGCATTTT. Its protein product is CSARDQAGSQPQHF.

This clonotype was detected a few times. The genes are TRBV28 and TRBJ1-5; D unresolved. This CDR3 has 11 residues. Germline V gives CDR1 MDHEN, CDR2 SYDVKM. Trimming pared 8 bases from V and 0 bases from J, leaving 2 bases between. The CDR3 nucleotides are TGTGCCAGCTTTAGCAATCAGCCCCAGCATTTT. Translated: CASFSNQPQHF.

V and J are TRBV6-1 and TRBJ2-7; D tentatively reads TRBD1 or TRBD2 (5 bases each). CDR1 is MNHNS, CDR2 SASEGT, per germline. V was cut by 6 bases and J by 1 base, with 16 bases left in between. CDR3 length equals 15 residues. CDR3 nucleotides: TGTGCCAGCAGGAAGGAGGCAGGGTTATCCTACGAGCAGTACTTC. Its translation is CASRKEAGLSYEQYF.

This clonotype was found a few times. In nucleotides, the CDR3 is TGTGCCAGCAGCCTTCCGGGACAGGGTTACTACAATGAGCAGTTCTTC. This translates into CASSLPGQGYYNEQFF. The chain uses TRBV28 and TRBJ2-1, with 9 nucleotides matching TRBD1. The CDR3 runs to 16 residues. Per germline, CDR1 MDHEN and CDR2 SYDVKM. Trimming cost V 6 bases and J 3 bases; bases outside gene matches: 9. The full variable domain, with the rest looked up from reference TRBV28 and TRBJ2-1, is DVKVTQSSRYLVKRTGEKVFLECVQDMDHENMFWYRQDPGLGLRLIYFSYDVKMKEKGDIPEGYSVSREKKERFSLILESASTNQTSMYLCASSLPGQGYYNEQFFGPGTRLTVL.

Sample share makes this clonotype hyperexpanded. This chain links TRBV20-1 with TRBJ1-6, with D tentatively TRBD1 (6 bases). V dropped 4 bases and J dropped 7 bases, with 20 bases sitting between them. Per the germline V gene, CDR1 is DFQATT and CDR2 is SNEGSKA (reference sequence). CDR3 length equals 16 residues. CDR3 loop: CSATLRLGGGNSPLHF. The DNA for the CDR3 is TGCAGTGCTACCCTTCGGTTGGGGGGGGGCAATTCACCCCTCCACTTT.

This clonotype is classed as medium-sized. The CDR3 region is CAWSVQGGGQPQHF. For the CDR3, the DNA is TGTGCCTGGAGTGTACAAGGGGGTGGGCAGCCCCAGCATTTT. The gene calls are TRBV30 and TRBJ1-5; D might be TRBD1 (6 bases). V was shortened by 0 bases and J by 7 bases, with 13 bases between the two germline ends. The germline CDR1 and CDR2 sequences are GTSNPN and SVGIG (reference sequence). The CDR3 loop spans 14 amino acids. The full variable domain, completed using reference TRBV30 and TRBJ1-5, is SQTIHQWPATLVQPVGSPLSLECTVEGTSNPNLYWYRQAAGRGLQLLFYSVGIGQISSEVPQNLSASRPQDRQFILSSKKLLLSDSGFYLCAWSVQGGGQPQHFGDGTRLSIL.

V gene TRBV21-1 combines with J gene TRBJ2-3; the DNA was not used to check the table's D call, TRBD1. TRBV21-1 is shown as a pseudogene. CDR3 length equals 18 residues. In DNA, the CDR3 is TGTGCCAGCAGGATGAGGGTACCGGGACAGACATTTTCAGATACGCAGTATTTT. Residues: CASRMRVPGQTFSDTQYF.

The CDR3 here is CASRRANTGELFF. In DNA, the CDR3 is TGTGCCAGCAGGCGCGCCAACACCGGGGAGCTGTTTTTT. The V gene is TRBV6-1, the J gene TRBJ2-2; D uncertain. V lost 6 bases and J lost 2, with 7 bases in between. CDR1 and CDR2 from the germline V gene are MNHNS and SASEGT. There are 13 residues in the CDR3.

This clonotype is classed as medium-sized. This rearrangement joins TRBV20-1 to TRBJ2-2; D gene ambiguous. Germline V CDR1 and CDR2: DFQATT, SNEGSKA (reference sequence). CDR3 length: 14 amino acids. V shed 5 bases and J shed 4 bases, with 14 bases lying between them. CDR3 coding DNA: TGCAGTGCTGGCCAAGGATTGGTCACCGGGGAGCTGTTTTTT. Amino acids: CSAGQGLVTGELFF.

The CDR3 region has the DNA TGTGCCAGCAGCCATCGGCGACAGGGACAGAACACTGAAGCTTTCTTT. It yields the protein CASSHRRQGQNTEAFF. The chain employs TRBV7-8 and TRBJ1-1; 7 nucleotides line up with TRBD1. The V and J ends lost 5 bases and 1 base, in that order; junction bases with no gene match: 10. CDR1 SGHVS and CDR2 FQNEAQ come from the germline V gene. This CDR3 is built from 16 residues.

The chain links TRBV15 to TRBJ2-3; 8 bases line up with TRBD2. The CDR3 has 14 residues. CDR1 is LNHNV and CDR2 is YYDKDF in the germline V gene (reference sequence). The V segment lost 8 bases and the J segment 6 bases; nucleotides outside the gene matches: 10. Here the CDR3 DNA reads TGTGCCACCGGACGCGGGGGGTGGGTTGATACGCAGTATTTT. This sequence encodes CATGRGGWVDTQYF.

This clonotype turned up a few times. The gene calls are TRBV7-2 and TRBJ2-7; D possibly matches TRBD1 or TRBD2 (6 bases each). CDR3 size: 14 residues. Per germline, CDR1 SGHTA and CDR2 FQGNSA. Deletions cut 3 bases from V and 5 bases from J, with 14 bases between. This chain's CDR3 is CASSLYRDSNEQYF. CDR3 nucleotides: TGTGCCAGCAGCTTGTACAGGGACTCAAACGAGCAGTACTTC.

This clonotype was found a few times. V and J are TRBV28 and TRBJ1-1; no clear D gene. The germline V and J ends were trimmed by 6 bases and 0 bases, with 17 bases remaining between them. CDR3 length: 16 amino acids. The germline V gene has CDR1 MDHEN and CDR2 SYDVKM. CDR3 in DNA: TGTGCCAGCAGCGCCCCTGCTGCGGGCCTGAACACTGAAGCTTTCTTT. The encoded protein is CASSAPAAGLNTEAFF.

Only a few counts were recorded for this clonotype. The rearrangement links TRBV6-1 to TRBJ2-2; 15 positions agree with TRBD2. Germline V gene data show CDR1 as MNHNS and CDR2 as SASEGT. CDR3 length equals 18 residues. With 6 bases clipped from V and 3 bases from J, the junction kept 8 bases outside the gene matches. The CDR3 reads CASSAGLAGGLDTGELFF. The CDR3 bases are TGTGCCAGCAGCGCGGGACTAGCGGGAGGTCTCGACACCGGGGAGCTGTTTTTT.

This clonotype was detected a few times. In nucleotides, the CDR3 is TGTGCCAGCAGTGACCTTAGGGCGGGGACTGAAGCTTTCTTT. Translation: CASSDLRAGTEAFF. The chain has TRBV6-2 or TRBV6-3 and TRBJ1-1; D unclear. The V gene's germline CDR1 is MNHEY and CDR2 SVGEGT. This CDR3 is built from 14 residues. Trimming removed 5 bases at V and 5 bases at J, with 15 bases between.

The rearrangement links TRBV24-1 to TRBJ2-5; D not resolved. The CDR3 extends over 13 amino acids. V was clipped by 6 bases and J by 3 bases, with 10 bases between them. From germline, CDR1 is KGHDR and CDR2 SFDVKD. As DNA, the CDR3 is TGTGCCACCAGTCCAGGACCGAAAGAGACCCAGTACTTC. Amino acids: CATSPGPKETQYF.

This sequence joins TRBV6-5 and TRBJ2-3; D might be TRBD2 (5 bases). The V gene's germline CDR1 is MNHEY and CDR2 SVGAGI. Deletions cut 2 bases from V and 8 bases from J, with 8 bases between. The CDR3 loop spans 12 amino acids. CDR3 DNA sequence: TGTGCCAGCAGTTACGGTGCGGGTACGCAGTATTTT. Its protein is CASSYGAGTQYF.

This clonotype was seen a few times. The chain links TRBV20-1 to TRBJ2-5; no clear D gene. Germline V gives CDR1 DFQATT, CDR2 SNEGSKA (reference sequence). The V end was cut by 4 bases, the J end by 5 bases, with 11 bases between. The CDR3 totals 12 residues. The CDR3 coding sequence is TGCAGTGCTACCGGTTCGGAGGAGACCCAGTACTTC. Translated, it gives CSATGSEETQYF.

CDR3 protein: CASSPVMVWGDNEQYF. CDR3 in DNA: TGTGCCAGCTCACCGGTCATGGTGTGGGGTGATAACGAGCAGTACTTC. V usage is TRBV18 and J usage is TRBJ2-7, with D unclear. The CDR3 runs to 16 residues. Per the germline V gene, CDR1 is KGHSH and CDR2 is LQKENI. Trimming left V 3 bases short and J 5 bases short, with 20 bases between.

This clonotype has only a few counts. This rearrangement joins TRBV6-5 to TRBJ1-6, with TRBD1 identical over 7 bases. The CDR3 is made up of 15 amino acids. Germline assignment: CDR1 MNHEY and CDR2 SVGAGI. V dropped 2 bases and J dropped 6; count of bases not matched to a gene: 4. The CDR3, as DNA: TGTGCCAGCAGTTACGGGGGACAGCGTAATTCACCCCTCCACTTT. It is translated as CASSYGGQRNSPLHF.

The V and J genes are TRBV6-1 and TRBJ1-2, with a possible D match to TRBD1 (6 bases). This CDR3 spans 15 amino acids. Germline CDR1 MNHNS, CDR2 SASEGT. V was shortened by 4 bases and J by 2 bases, with 14 bases between the two germline ends. The CDR3 coding sequence is TGTGCCAGCAGTGCCCCGAGGGGGGGAAACTATGGCTACACCTTC. Translation: CASSAPRGGNYGYTF.